These 3 T cell receptor beta chains were all obtained from the same sample, sequenced in a study of T cells in Graves' hyperthyroidism and ophthalmopathy. TCR beta CDR3 regions were amplified from RNA. The HTBI primer set served for first-round RT-PCR of the TCR CDR3. In TCRdb, the multiplex PCR reads were re-called with MiXCR into one record per CDR3 protein. The table shows some 500,000 distinct CDR3 sequences, with roughly 24% occurring only once. The specimen sequenced was blood. These TCRs come from a woman aged 25 to 39 with Graves' ophthalmopathy.

This clonotype was observed many times. This sequence joins TRBV12-3 or TRBV12-4 and TRBJ2-7, with D possibly being TRBD1 (5 bases). With 5 bases removed from V and 3 bases from J, the gap between germline ends came to 17 bases. This CDR3 comprises 15 residues. CDR3 sequence reads: CASSPPGWQGYEQYF. CDR3 DNA sequence: TGTGCCAGCAGTCCCCCTGGGTGGCAGGGCTACGAGCAGTACTTC.

The chain has TRBV12-3 or TRBV12-4 and TRBJ1-2; 10 bases agree with TRBD1. The CDR3 is made up of 16 amino acids. V gave up 6 bases and J gave up 8 bases; unmatched junction bases: 15. The CDR3 DNA follows: TGTGCCAGCAGCCATCCCGGGACAGGGGAATTTTACGGCTACACCTTC. It specifies CASSHPGTGEFYGYTF.

This clonotype was recorded at least ten times. The CDR3 bases are TGCAGTGCTAGAGTTCAGGGAAAGACTGAAGCTTTCTTT. This codes for CSARVQGKTEAFF. This chain links TRBV20-1 with TRBJ1-1; possible D gene TRBD1, 5 bases. Trimming pared 1 base from V and 5 bases from J, leaving 11 bases between. The germline gives CDR1 DFQATT, CDR2 SNEGSKA (reference sequence). The CDR3 covers 13 residues.